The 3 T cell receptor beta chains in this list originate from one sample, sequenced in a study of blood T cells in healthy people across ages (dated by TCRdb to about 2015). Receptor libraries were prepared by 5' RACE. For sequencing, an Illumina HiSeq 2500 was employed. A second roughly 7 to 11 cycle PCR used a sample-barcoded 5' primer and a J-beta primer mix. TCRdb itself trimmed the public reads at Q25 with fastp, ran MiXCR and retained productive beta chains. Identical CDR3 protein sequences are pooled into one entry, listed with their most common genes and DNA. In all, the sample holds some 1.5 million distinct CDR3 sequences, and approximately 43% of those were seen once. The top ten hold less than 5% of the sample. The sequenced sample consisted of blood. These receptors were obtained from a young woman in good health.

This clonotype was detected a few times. The CDR3 coding sequence is TGTGCCACCAGCAGAGGCAACTATGGCTACACCTTC. Encoded protein: CATSRGNYGYTF. J is TRBJ1-2 and V is TRBV15; D unresolved. Trimming stripped 1 base from V and 2 bases from J, with 2 bases between. Germline V gene sequence: CDR1 LNHNV, CDR2 YYDKDF (reference sequence). This CDR3 spans 12 amino acids.

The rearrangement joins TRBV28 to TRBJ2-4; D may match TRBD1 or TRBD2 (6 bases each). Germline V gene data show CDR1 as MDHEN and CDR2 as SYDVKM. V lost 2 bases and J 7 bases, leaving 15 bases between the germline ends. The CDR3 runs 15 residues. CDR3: CASSLRGPKVNIQYF. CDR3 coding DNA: TGTGCCAGCAGTTTACGGGGGCCGAAGGTGAACATTCAGTACTTC.

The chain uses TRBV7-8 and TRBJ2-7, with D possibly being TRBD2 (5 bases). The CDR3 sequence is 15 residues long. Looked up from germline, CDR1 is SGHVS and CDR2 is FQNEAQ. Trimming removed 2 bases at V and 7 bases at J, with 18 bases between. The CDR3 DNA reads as TGTGCCAGCAGCTTACTGGGCCGCAGTCGGGATGAGCAGTACTTC. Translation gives CASSLLGRSRDEQYF.